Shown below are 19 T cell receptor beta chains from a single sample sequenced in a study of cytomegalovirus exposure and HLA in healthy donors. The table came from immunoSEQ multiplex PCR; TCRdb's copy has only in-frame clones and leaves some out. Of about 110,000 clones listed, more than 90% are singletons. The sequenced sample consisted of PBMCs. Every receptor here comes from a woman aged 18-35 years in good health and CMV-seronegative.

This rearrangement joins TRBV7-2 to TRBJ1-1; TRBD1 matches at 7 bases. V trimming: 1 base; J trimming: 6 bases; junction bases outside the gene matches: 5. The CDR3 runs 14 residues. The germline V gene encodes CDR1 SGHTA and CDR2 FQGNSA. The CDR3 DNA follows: TGTGCCAGCAGCTTAGATGGCAGGGGGGCTGAAGCTTTCTTT. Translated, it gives CASSLDGRGAEAFF.

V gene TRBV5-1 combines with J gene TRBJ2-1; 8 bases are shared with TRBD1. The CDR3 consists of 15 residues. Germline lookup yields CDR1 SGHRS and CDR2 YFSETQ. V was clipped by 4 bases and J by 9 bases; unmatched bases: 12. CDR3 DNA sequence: TGCGCCAGCAGCCTCCGGGACAGGTTCAATGGTGAGCAGTTCTTC. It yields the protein CASSLRDRFNGEQFF. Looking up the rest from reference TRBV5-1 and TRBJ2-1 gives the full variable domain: KAGVTQTPRYLIKTRGQQVTLSCSPISGHRSVSWYQQTPGQGLQFLFEYFSETQRNKGNFPGRFSGRQFSNSRSEMNVSTLELGDSALYLCASSLRDRFNGEQFFGPGTRLTVL.

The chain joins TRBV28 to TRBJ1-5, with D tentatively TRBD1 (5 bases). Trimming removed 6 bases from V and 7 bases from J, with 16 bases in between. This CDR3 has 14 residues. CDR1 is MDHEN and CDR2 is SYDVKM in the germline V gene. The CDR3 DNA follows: TGTGCCAGCAGGGAATATCTCCAGGGACAGCCCCAGCATTTT. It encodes CASREYLQGQPQHF.

The CDR3 region is CASSPSQSGELFF. The CDR3 DNA is TGTGCCAGCTCACCATCCCAGTCCGGGGAGCTGTTTTTT. The rearrangement uses TRBV18 and TRBJ2-2; no definite D call. The V end lost 2 bases, the J end lost 6 bases, and 7 bases lay between the germline ends. CDR3 length equals 13 residues. CDR1 is KGHSH and CDR2 is LQKENI in the germline V gene. Complete variable domain (other parts from reference TRBV18 and TRBJ2-2): NAGVMQNPRHLVRRRGQEARLRCSPMKGHSHVYWYRQLPEEGLKFMVYLQKENIIDESGMPKERFSAEFPKEGPSILRIQQVVRGDSAAYFCASSPSQSGELFFGEGSRLTVL.

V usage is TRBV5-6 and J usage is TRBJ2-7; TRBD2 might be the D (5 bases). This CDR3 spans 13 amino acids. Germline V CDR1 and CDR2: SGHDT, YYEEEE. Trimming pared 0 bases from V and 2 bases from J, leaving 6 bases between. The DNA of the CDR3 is TGTGCCAGCAGCTTGGCGGGGACCTACGAGCAGTACTTC. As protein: CASSLAGTYEQYF.

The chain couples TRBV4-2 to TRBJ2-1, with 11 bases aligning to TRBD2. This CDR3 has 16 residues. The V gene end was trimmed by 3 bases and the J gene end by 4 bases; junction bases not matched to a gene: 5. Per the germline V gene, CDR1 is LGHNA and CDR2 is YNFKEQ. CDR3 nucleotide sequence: TGTGCCAGCAGCCAGAGGGGACTAGCGGATTACAATGAGCAGTTCTTC. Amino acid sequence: CASSQRGLADYNEQFF.

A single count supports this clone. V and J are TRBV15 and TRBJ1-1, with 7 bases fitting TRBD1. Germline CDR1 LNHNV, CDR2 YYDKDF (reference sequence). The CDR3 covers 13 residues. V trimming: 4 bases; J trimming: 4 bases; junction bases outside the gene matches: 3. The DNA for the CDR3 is TGTGCCACCAGCATTCGACAGGGCACTGAAGCTTTCTTT. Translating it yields CATSIRQGTEAFF.

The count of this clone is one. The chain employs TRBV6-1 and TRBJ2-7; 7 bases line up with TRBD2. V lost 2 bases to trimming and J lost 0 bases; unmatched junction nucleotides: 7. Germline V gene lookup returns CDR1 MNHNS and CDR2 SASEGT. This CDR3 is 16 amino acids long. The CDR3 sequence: CASSENQRGDSYEQYF. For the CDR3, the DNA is TGTGCCAGCAGTGAAAATCAGCGGGGAGACTCCTACGAGCAGTACTTC.

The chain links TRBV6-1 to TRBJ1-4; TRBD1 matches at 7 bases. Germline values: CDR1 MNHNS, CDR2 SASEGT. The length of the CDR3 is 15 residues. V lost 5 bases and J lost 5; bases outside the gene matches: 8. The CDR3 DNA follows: TGTGCCAGCAGTCGAACACAGGGGCGGAATGAAAAACTGTTTTTT. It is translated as CASSRTQGRNEKLFF.

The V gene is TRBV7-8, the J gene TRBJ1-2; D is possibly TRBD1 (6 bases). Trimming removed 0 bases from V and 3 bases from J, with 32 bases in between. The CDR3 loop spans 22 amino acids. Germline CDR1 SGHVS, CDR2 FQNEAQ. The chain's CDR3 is CASSLARPITLDRKGDDYGYTF. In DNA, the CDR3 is TGTGCCAGCAGCTTAGCGCGCCCCATTACCCTGGACAGAAAGGGGGATGACTATGGCTACACCTTC.

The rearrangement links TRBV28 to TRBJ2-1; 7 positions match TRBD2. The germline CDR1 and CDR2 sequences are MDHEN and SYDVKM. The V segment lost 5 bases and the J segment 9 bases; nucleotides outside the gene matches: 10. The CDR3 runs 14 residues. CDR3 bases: TGTGCCAGCAGTGTAAAGACTAGCTTGGGTGAGCAGTTCTTC. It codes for CASSVKTSLGEQFF.

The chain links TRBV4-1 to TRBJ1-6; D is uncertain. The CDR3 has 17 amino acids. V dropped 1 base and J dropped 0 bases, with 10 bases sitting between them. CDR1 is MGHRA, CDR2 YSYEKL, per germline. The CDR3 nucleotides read TGCGCCAGCAGCCAAGTCGAGATGAGCTCCTATAATTCACCCCTCCACTTT. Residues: CASSQVEMSSYNSPLHF.

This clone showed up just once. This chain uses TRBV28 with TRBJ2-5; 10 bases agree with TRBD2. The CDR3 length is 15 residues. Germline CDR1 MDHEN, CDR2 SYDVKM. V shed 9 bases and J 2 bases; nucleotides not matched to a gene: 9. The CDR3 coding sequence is TGTGCCAGTAGAGTTAGCGGGGGGTCACAAGAGACCCAGTACTTC. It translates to CASRVSGGSQETQYF.

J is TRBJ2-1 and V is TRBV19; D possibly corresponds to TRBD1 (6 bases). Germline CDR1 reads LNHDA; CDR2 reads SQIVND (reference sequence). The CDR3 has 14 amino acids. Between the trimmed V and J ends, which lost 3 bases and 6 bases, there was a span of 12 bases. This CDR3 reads CASSIQGSLNEQFF. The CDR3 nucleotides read TGTGCCAGTAGTATCCAGGGGTCCCTCAATGAGCAGTTCTTC.

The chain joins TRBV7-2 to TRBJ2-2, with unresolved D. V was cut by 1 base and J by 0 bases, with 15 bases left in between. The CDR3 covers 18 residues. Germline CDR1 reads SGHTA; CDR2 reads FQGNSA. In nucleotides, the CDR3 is TGTGCCAGCAGCTTAGGCTTGCTCGCGACAACGAACACCGGGGAGCTGTTTTTT. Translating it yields CASSLGLLATTNTGELFF.

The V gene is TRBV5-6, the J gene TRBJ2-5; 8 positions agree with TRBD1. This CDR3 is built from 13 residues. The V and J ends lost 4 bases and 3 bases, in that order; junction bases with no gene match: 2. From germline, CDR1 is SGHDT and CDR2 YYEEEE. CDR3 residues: CASSPDREETQYF. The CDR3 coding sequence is TGTGCCAGCAGCCCGGACAGGGAAGAGACCCAGTACTTC.

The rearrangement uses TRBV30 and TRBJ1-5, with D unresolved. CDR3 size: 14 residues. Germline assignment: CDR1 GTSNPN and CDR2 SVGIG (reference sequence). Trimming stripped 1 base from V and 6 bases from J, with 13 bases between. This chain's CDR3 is CAWSAELLGQPQHF. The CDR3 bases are TGTGCCTGGAGTGCGGAACTATTGGGTCAGCCCCAGCATTTT.

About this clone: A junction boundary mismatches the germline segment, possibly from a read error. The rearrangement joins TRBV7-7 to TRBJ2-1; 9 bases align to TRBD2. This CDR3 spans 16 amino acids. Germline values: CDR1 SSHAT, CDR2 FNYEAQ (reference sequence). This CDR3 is CASSRDRAGGYNEQFF. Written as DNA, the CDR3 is TGTGCTAGCAGCCGGGATCGAGCGGGGGGTTACAATGAGCAGTTCTTC.

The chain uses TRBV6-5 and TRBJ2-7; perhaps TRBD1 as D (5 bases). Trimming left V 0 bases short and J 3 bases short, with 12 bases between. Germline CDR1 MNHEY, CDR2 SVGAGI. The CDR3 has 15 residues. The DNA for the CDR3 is TGTGCCAGCAGTTACTCGGGGCTTCAGAACTACGAGCAGTACTTC. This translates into CASSYSGLQNYEQYF.